This T cell receptor beta chain was recovered during a study of blood T cell repertoires in COVID-19. Study-wide background: The study drew acute and convalescent COVID-19 samples from the United States, Italy and Spain. Sources were T cells, B-cell-depleted T cells, or PBMCs; the material itself was cDNA or gDNA.

The authors' processing: Amplified reference gene primers provided the basis for estimating nucleated cell counts. Data came from immunoSEQ multiplex PCR; TCRdb stores just in-frame clones and leaves some out. V, J and clone size reflect that table, while D and trimming were determined from the DNA. The table has 90,000 to 130,000 clones, 75% to 85% seen once. Germline V lookup: CDR1 DFQATT, CDR2 SNEGSKA (reference sequence). V lost 3 bases and J lost 0, with 11 bases in between. The CDR3 totals 14 residues. This sequence joins TRBV20-1 and TRBJ1-1; TRBD1 might be the D (5 bases). The sequence was collected from a woman aged 60-75 years with acute or convalescent COVID-19. Input material: peripheral blood. CDR3 sequence reads: CSASGRDLNTEAFF. The DNA of the CDR3 is TGCAGTGCTAGTGGGAGGGACCTGAACACTGAAGCTTTCTTT.